Listed here are 13 T cell receptor beta chains from one sample, sequenced in a study of blood T cell repertoires in COVID-19. The repertoire was sequenced with immunoSEQ multiplex PCR; TCRdb's copy has only in-frame clones and lacks some. The sample lists roughly 310,000 clones, roughly 88% seen once, with about 3.9% in the top ten. Sequenced sample: peripheral blood. These receptors were collected from a woman aged 45-60 years with active or convalescent COVID-19.

This clone was seen only a few times. This sequence joins TRBV28 and TRBJ1-1; weak D call: TRBD1 (5 bases). The CDR3 has 13 residues. V was cut by 3 bases and J by 1 base, with 6 bases left in between. Germline V CDR1 and CDR2: MDHEN, SYDVKM. The CDR3: CASSFGQNTEAFF. The CDR3 DNA follows: TGTGCCAGCAGTTTTGGACAGAACACTGAAGCTTTCTTT.

J is TRBJ2-1 and V is TRBV19; TRBD1 agrees at 7 bases. Germline CDR1 is LNHDA and CDR2 is SQIVND (reference sequence). Trimming took 10 bases from V and 9 from J; bases not matched to a gene: 15. CDR3 length: 14 amino acids. The CDR3 coding sequence is TGTGCCACCAGGACAGGACCCTCTTATGGTGAGCAGTTCTTC. Protein product: CATRTGPSYGEQFF.

The V gene is TRBV19, the J gene TRBJ1-3; D not certain. In germline, CDR1 is LNHDA, CDR2 SQIVND (reference sequence). The CDR3 is made up of 15 amino acids. V dropped 0 bases and J dropped 9 bases, with 15 bases sitting between them. CDR3 bases: TGTGCCAGTAGTATAGATCCGACGACTGGGAGCACCATATATTTT. Translation gives CASSIDPTTGSTIYF.

The CDR3 DNA reads TGTGCCTGGATTCAAGGAGACAGTCTGCTTAATTCACCCCTCCACTTT. Its protein is CAWIQGDSLLNSPLHF. The chain combines TRBV30 with TRBJ1-6; TRBD1 is a possible D gene (5 bases). V lost 4 bases and J lost 6, with 19 bases in between. There are 16 residues in the CDR3. Germline values: CDR1 GTSNPN, CDR2 SVGIG (reference sequence).

The rearrangement links TRBV6-5 to TRBJ1-1; TRBD1 might be the D (5 bases). V lost 6 bases and J 7 bases, leaving 18 bases between the germline ends. The germline CDR1 and CDR2 sequences are MNHEY and SVGAGI. The CDR3 totals 14 residues. The CDR3 reads CASRSGGTFNEAFF. DNA for the CDR3: TGTGCCAGCAGATCGGGAGGGACTTTCAATGAAGCTTTCTTT.

The chain links TRBV7-2 to TRBJ2-7; possibly TRBD2 for D (5 bases). The CDR3 loop spans 12 amino acids. The germline V gene encodes CDR1 SGHTA and CDR2 FQGNSA. Trimming took off 5 bases at V and 7 bases at J, with 12 bases between the two ends. CDR3: CASSQKTGEQYF. In nucleotides, the CDR3 is TGTGCCAGCAGCCAAAAGACGGGAGAGCAGTACTTC.

The chain recombines TRBV19 with TRBJ1-2, with 8 bases matching TRBD1. The CDR3 is made up of 14 amino acids. Germline assignment: CDR1 LNHDA and CDR2 SQIVND (reference sequence). The V gene end was trimmed by 5 bases and the J gene end by 5 bases; junction bases not matched to a gene: 7. CDR3 coding DNA: TGTGCCAGTAGTCCCGGACAGGGTTGGTATGGCTACACCTTC. The encoded protein is CASSPGQGWYGYTF.

The table lists this clone with a count of one. The chain uses TRBV5-1 and TRBJ1-1; 9 nucleotides align to TRBD1. Looked up from germline, CDR1 is SGHRS and CDR2 is YFSETQ. After removal of 0 bases from V and 4 bases from J, the junction contained 13 bases not matched to a gene. This CDR3 contains 18 residues. CDR3 sequence: CASSLEPGQGRMGTEAFF. In DNA form, the CDR3 reads TGCGCCAGCAGCTTGGAACCGGGACAGGGACGGATGGGCACTGAAGCTTTCTTT.

The J gene is TRBJ2-7, the V gene TRBV7-2; 11 bases map to TRBD2. The germline V gene has CDR1 SGHTA and CDR2 FQGNSA. The ends lost 4 bases at V and 2 bases at J; junction bases unmatched: 13. The CDR3 totals 18 residues. CDR3 in amino acids: CASSSPRFSGRATYEQYF. The CDR3, as DNA: TGTGCCAGCAGCTCCCCCCGGTTTAGCGGGAGGGCCACCTACGAGCAGTACTTC.

The J gene is TRBJ1-4, the V gene TRBV5-4, with D unclear. This CDR3 is built from 15 residues. Germline V gene sequence: CDR1 SGHNT, CDR2 YYREEE (reference sequence). V lost 1 base and J 5 bases, leaving 12 bases between the germline ends. The CDR3 loop reads CASSLTGSGNEKLFF. As DNA, the CDR3 is TGTGCCAGCAGCTTGACGGGGTCGGGCAATGAAAAACTGTTTTTT.

This chain joins TRBV7-2 and TRBJ1-6; 8 nucleotides agree with TRBD1. The germline CDR1 and CDR2 sequences are SGHTA and FQGNSA. The V and J ends lost 0 bases and 4 bases, in that order; junction bases with no gene match: 8. The CDR3 covers 18 residues. The CDR3 nucleotides read TGTGCCAGCAGCTTAGCCCCGACAGGGGTAATATATAATTCACCCCTCCACTTT. It encodes CASSLAPTGVIYNSPLHF.

The chain couples TRBV18 to TRBJ1-2; D is uncertain. V dropped 5 bases and J dropped 0 bases, with 10 bases sitting between them. Germline V gene lookup returns CDR1 KGHSH and CDR2 LQKENI. The CDR3 runs to 14 residues. This chain's CDR3 is CASSTRPPNYGYTF. For the CDR3, the DNA is TGTGCCAGCTCAACCAGGCCGCCTAACTATGGCTACACCTTC.

The sample holds a few counts of this clone. The genes are TRBV6-5 and TRBJ1-2; D possibly corresponds to TRBD1 (6 bases). V lost 5 bases to trimming and J lost 4 bases, with 8 bases between them. The CDR3 loop spans 12 amino acids. Germline CDR1 MNHEY, CDR2 SVGAGI. CDR3 in amino acids: CASSRGAYGYTF. The CDR3 bases are TGTGCCAGCAGTCGGGGGGCCTATGGCTACACCTTC.